This T cell receptor beta chain was captured in a study of blood T cell repertoires in COVID-19. For the study at large: Both acute and convalescent COVID-19 samples were obtained from the United States, Italy and Spain. Nucleic acid was either cDNA or gDNA, and it came from T cells, B-cell-depleted T cells, or PBMCs.

CDR1 and CDR2 (germline): MNHEY, SVGAGI. The CDR3 spans 13 residues. After removal of 10 bases from V and 1 base from J, the junction contained 4 bases not matched to a gene. Original processing notes: Amplifying reference gene primers gave estimates of nucleated cell counts. Using immunoSEQ multiplex PCR, the repertoire was profiled, and TCRdb retains in-frame clones only, with some absent. That table is the source of V, J and clone size, and D and trimming were worked out from the DNA. The table records 180,000 or so clones, approximately 89% of them present only once. The source material was peripheral blood. The rearrangement joins TRBV6-5 to TRBJ2-3; the match to TRBD1 covers 8 bases. This TCR derives from a woman in her 30s with acute or convalescent COVID-19. In DNA, the CDR3 is TGTGCCACGGGACAGGTTGGCACAGATACGCAGTATTTT. It is translated as CATGQVGTDTQYF.